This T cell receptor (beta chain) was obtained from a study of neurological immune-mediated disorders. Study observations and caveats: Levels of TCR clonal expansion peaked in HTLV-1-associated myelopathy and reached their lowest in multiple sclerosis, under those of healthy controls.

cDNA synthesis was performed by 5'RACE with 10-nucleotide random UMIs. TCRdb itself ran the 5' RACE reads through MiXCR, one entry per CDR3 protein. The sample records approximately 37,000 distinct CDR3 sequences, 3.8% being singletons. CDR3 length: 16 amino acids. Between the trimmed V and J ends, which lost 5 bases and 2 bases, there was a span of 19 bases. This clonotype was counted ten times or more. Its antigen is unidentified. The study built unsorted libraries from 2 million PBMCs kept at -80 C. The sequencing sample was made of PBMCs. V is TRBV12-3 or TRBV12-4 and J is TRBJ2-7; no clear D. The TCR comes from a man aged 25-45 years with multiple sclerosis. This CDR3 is CASSTVYQATPYEQYF. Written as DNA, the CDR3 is TGTGCCAGCAGTACCGTGTACCAGGCGACTCCCTACGAGCAGTACTTC.